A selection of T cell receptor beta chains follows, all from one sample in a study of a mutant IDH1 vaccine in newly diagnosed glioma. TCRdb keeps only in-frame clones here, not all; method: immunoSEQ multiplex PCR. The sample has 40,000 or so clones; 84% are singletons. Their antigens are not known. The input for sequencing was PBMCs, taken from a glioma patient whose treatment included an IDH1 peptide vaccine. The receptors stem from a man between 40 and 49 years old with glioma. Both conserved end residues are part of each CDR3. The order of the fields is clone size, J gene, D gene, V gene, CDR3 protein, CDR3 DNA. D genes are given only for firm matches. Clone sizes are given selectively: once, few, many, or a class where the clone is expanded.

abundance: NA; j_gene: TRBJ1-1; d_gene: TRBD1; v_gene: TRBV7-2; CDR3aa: CASSLTRGATEAFF; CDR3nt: TGTGCCAGCAGCTTAACCAGGGGGGCCACTGAAGCTTTCTTT
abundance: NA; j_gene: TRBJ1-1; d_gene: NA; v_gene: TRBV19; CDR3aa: CASSIDDPGDWGTEAFF; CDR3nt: TGTGCCAGTAGTATAGATGATCCGGGGGATTGGGGCACTGAAGCTTTCTTT
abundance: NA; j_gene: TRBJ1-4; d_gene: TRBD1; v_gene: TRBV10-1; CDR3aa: CASSTGGGEKLFF; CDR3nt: TGCGCCAGCAGTACAGGGGGCGGAGAAAAACTGTTTTTT
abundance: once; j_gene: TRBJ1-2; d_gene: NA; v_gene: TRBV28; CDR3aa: CASSLFFGYTF; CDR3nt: TGTGCCAGCAGTTTATTTTTTGGCTACACCTTC
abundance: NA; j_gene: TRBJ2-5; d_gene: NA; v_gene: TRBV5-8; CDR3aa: CASSLVGGGPYQETQYF; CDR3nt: TGTGCCAGCAGCTTGGTAGGAGGGGGCCCTTACCAAGAGACCCAGTACTTC
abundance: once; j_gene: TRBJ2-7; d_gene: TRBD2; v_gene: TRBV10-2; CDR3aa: CASSGAGGPGEQYF; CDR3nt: TGCGCCAGCAGTGGAGCGGGAGGGCCGGGGGAGCAGTACTTC
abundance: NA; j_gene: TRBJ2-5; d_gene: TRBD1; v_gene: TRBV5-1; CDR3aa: CASSPRQGRETQYF; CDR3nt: TGCGCCAGCAGCCCTCGACAGGGGCGGGAGACCCAGTACTTC
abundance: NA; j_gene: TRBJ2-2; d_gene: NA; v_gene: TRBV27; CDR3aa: CASSLLGRTGELFF; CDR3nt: TGTGCCAGCAGTCTCCTGGGGCGAACCGGGGAGCTGTTTTTT
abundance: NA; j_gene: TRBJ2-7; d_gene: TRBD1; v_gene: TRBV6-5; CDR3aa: CASSATPDRVEEQYF; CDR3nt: TGTGCCAGCAGCGCTACGCCGGACAGGGTGGAGGAGCAGTACTTC
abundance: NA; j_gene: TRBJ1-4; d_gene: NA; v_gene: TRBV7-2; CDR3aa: CASSSRTNEKLFF; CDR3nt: TGTGCCAGCAGCTCCCGGACGAATGAAAAACTGTTTTTT
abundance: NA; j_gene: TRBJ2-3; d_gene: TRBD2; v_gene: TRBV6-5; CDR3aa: CASSYRAGGSADTQYF; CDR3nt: TGTGCCAGCAGTTACAGGGCGGGAGGATCCGCAGATACGCAGTATTTT
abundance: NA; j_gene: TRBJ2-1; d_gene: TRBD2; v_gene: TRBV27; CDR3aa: CATRSLAGVNEQFF; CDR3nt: TGTGCCACCCGTTCCCTAGCGGGAGTAAATGAGCAGTTCTTC
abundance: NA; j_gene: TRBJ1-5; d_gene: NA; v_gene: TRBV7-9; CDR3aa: CASSAWDGSNQPQHF; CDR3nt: TGTGCCAGCAGCGCCTGGGACGGAAGCAATCAGCCCCAGCATTTT
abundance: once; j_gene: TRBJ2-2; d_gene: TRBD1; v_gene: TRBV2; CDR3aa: CASSGTGDGELFF; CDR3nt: TGTGCCAGCAGCGGGACAGGGGACGGGGAGCTGTTTTTT
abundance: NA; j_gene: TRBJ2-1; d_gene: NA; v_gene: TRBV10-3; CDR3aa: CAISDPGSNNEQFF; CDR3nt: TGTGCCATCAGTGACCCGGGATCTAACAATGAGCAGTTCTTC
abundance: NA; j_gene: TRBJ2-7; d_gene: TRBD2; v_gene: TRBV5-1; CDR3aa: CASSLSGTSGSVREQYF; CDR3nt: TGCGCCAGCAGCTTATCCGGGACTAGCGGGAGTGTGCGAGAGCAGTACTTC
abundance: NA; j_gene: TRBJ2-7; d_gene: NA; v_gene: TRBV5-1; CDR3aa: CASSLVTGSDYEQYF; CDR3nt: TGCGCCAGCAGCTTGGTTACGGGGTCAGACTACGAGCAGTACTTC
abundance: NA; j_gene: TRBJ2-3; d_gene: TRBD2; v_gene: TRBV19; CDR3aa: CASSILSGTFTDTQYF; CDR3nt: TGTGCCAGTAGTATTCTCAGCGGGACTTTCACAGATACGCAGTATTTT
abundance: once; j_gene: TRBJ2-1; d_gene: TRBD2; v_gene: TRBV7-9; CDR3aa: CASSLRGVAGVYYNEQFF; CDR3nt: TGTGCCAGCAGCTTACGAGGGGTAGCGGGAGTATACTACAATGAGCAGTTCTTC
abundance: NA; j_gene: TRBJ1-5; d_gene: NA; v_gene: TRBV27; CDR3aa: CASSLVGQPQHF; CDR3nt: TGTGCCAGCAGTTTAGTCGGCCAGCCCCAGCATTTT
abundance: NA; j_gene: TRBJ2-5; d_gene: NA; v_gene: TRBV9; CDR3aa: CASSGRVPQETQYF; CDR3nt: TGTGCCAGCAGCGGCCGGGTACCTCAAGAGACCCAGTACTTC
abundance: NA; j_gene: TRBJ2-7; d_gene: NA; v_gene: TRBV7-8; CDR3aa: CASTLGPGEQYF; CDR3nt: TGTGCCAGCACCTTAGGGCCCGGAGAGCAGTACTTC
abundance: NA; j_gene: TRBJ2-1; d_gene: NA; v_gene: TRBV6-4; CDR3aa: CASSEWANNEQFF; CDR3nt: TGTGCCAGCAGTGAATGGGCCAACAATGAGCAGTTCTTC
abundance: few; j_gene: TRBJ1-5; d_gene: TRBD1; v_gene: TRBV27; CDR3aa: CASSLDRKGAGQPQHF; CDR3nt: TGTGCCAGCAGTTTAGACCGGAAGGGGGCAGGTCAGCCCCAGCATTTT
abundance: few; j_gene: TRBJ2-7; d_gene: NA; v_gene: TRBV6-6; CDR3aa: CASRGGWGSSYEQYF; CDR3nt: TGTGCCAGCAGGGGAGGTTGGGGGTCCTCCTACGAGCAGTACTTC
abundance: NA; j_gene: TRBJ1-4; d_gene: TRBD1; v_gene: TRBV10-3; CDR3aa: CAISEGTGGDEKLFF; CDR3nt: TGTGCCATCAGTGAGGGGACAGGGGGGGATGAAAAACTGTTTTTT
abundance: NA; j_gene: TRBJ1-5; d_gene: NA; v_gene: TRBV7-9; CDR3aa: CASSGRGNQPQHF; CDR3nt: TGTGCCAGCAGCGGAAGAGGCAATCAGCCCCAGCATTTT
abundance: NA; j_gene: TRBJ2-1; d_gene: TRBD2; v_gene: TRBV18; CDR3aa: CASSPGTSGRGSYNEQFF; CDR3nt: TGTGCCAGCTCACCAGGGACTAGCGGGAGGGGCTCCTACAATGAGCAGTTCTTC
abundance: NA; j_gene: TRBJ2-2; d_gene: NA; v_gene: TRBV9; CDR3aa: CASSVEGRGMNTGELFF; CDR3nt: TGTGCCAGCAGCGTAGAAGGTAGAGGGATGAACACCGGGGAGCTGTTTTTT
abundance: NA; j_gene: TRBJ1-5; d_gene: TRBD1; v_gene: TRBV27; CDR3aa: CASSLYTGGYQPQHF; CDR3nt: TGTGCCAGCAGTTTATATACAGGGGGGTATCAGCCCCAGCATTTT
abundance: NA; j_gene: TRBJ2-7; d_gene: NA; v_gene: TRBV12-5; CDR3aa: CASGPDLAYEQYF; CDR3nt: TGTGCTAGTGGTCCCGACCTTGCCTACGAGCAGTACTTC
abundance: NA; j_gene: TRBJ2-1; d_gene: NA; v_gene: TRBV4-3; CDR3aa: CASSRGTVRPNEQFF; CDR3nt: TGCGCCAGCAGCCGCGGGACTGTTAGGCCCAATGAGCAGTTCTTC
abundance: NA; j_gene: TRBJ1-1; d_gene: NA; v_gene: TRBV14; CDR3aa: CASDRGAEAFF; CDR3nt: TGTGCCAGCGACCGGGGCGCTGAAGCTTTCTTT
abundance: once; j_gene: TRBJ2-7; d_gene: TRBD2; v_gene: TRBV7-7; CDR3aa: CASSLALAGGYEQYF; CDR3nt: TGTGCTAGCAGCTTAGCGCTAGCGGGGGGTTACGAGCAGTACTTC
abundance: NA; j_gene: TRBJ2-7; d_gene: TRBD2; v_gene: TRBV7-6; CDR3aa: CASSPQGLASHEQYF; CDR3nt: TGTGCCAGCAGCCCCCAGGGACTAGCGAGCCACGAGCAGTACTTC
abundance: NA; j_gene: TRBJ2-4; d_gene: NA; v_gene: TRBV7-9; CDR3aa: CASSLEEGRRYF; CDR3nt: TGTGCCAGCAGCTTAGAGGAGGGACGTAGGTACTTC
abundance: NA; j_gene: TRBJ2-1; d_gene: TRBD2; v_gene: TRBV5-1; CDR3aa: CASSLPETSGSSYNEQFF; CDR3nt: TGCGCCAGCAGCCTACCTGAGACTAGCGGGAGCTCCTACAATGAGCAGTTCTTC
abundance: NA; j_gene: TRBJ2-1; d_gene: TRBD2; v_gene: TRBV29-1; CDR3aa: CSVGTSGSREQFF; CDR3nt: TGCAGCGTTGGGACTAGCGGGTCACGCGAGCAGTTCTTC
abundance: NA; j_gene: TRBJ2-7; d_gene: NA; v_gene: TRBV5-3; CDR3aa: CARSRGEQYF; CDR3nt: TGTGCCAGGTCCAGGGGCGAGCAGTACTTC
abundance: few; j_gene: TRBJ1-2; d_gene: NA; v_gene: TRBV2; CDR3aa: CASNPQSGTGFGYTF; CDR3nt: TGTGCCAGCAACCCCCAGTCAGGTACTGGGTTTGGCTACACCTTC
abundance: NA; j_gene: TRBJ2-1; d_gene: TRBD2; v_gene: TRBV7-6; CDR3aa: CASRPTGLAGYDEQFF; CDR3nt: TGTGCCAGCAGACCGACTGGACTAGCGGGATACGATGAGCAGTTCTTC
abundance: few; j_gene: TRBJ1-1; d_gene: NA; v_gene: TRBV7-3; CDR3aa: CASSLTVNTEAFF; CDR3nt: TGTGCCAGCAGCTTAACGGTGAACACTGAAGCTTTCTTT
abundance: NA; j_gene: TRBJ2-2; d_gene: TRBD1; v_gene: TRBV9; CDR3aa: CASSGGQGRTGELFF; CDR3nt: TGTGCCAGCAGCGGGGGACAGGGGAGAACCGGGGAGCTGTTTTTT
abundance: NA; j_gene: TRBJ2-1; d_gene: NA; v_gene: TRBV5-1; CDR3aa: CASSLAPDTVGYNEQFF; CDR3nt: TGCGCCAGCAGCTTGGCGCCCGACACCGTGGGATACAATGAGCAGTTCTTC
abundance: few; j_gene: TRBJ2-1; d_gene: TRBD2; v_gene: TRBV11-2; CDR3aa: CASSSDPTVASGEGPFF; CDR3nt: TGTGCCAGCAGCTCCGACCCTACCGTGGCTAGCGGTGAGGGTCCGTTCTTC
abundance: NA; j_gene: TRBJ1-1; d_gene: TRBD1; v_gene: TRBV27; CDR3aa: CASSLGRGGTEAFF; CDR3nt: TGTGCCAGCAGCTTGGGCAGGGGGGGCACTGAAGCTTTCTTT
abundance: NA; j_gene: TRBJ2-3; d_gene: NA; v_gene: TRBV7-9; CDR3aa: CASIGWSEQDTQYF; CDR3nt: TGTGCCAGCATCGGGTGGTCCGAGCAAGATACGCAGTATTTT
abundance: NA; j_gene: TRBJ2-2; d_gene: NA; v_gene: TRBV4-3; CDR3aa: CASSQDQWDGGELFF; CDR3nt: TGCGCCAGCAGCCAAGACCAATGGGACGGCGGGGAGCTGTTTTTT
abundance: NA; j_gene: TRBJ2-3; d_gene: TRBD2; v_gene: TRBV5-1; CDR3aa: CASSPGLAVDTQYF; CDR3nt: TGCGCCAGCAGCCCAGGACTAGCAGTTGATACGCAGTATTTT
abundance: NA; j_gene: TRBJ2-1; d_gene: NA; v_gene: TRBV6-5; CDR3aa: CASSTANEQFF; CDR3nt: TGTGCCAGCAGTACAGCCAATGAGCAGTTCTTC
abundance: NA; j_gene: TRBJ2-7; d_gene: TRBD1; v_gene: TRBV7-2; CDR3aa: CASSTTGDFAHEQYF; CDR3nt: TGTGCCAGCAGCACCACAGGGGATTTTGCTCACGAGCAGTACTTC
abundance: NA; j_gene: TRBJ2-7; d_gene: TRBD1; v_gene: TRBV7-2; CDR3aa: CASRWTGAYEQYF; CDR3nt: TGTGCCAGCAGATGGACAGGAGCGTACGAGCAGTACTTC
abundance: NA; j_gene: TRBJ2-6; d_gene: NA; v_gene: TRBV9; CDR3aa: CASSVQGTGANVLTF; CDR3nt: TGTGCCAGCAGCGTTCAGGGGACCGGGGCCAACGTCCTGACTTTC
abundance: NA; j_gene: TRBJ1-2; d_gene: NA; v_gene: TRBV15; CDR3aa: CATSRDRSWGYTF; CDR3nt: TGTGCCACCAGCAGAGATCGAAGCTGGGGCTACACCTTC